Below are 10 T cell receptor beta chains sequenced from a single sample in a study of molecular identifiers for immune sequencing clone quantification. Each CDR3 protein is one row after TCRdb ran MiXCR on the PCR reads. The repertoire consists of 85,000 to 130,000 distinct CDR3 sequences, with 35% to 40% occurring once and the leading ten covering 4% to 4.5%. The sequencing sample was made of naive CD8+ T cells from blood, with Jurkat cell RNA spiked in. Stated subset: FACS-sorted CD8+CD4-CCR7+CD45RA+ naive T cells. These receptors originate from a human donor in good health. Some libraries in this study had Jurkat cell RNA spiked in.

This clonotype was seen a handful of times. The CDR3 bases are TGTGCCAGCTCACCAAACGACCCCAGGGATAAATCCCTCTACGAGCAGTACTTC. It is translated as CASSPNDPRDKSLYEQYF. The chain carries TRBV18 and TRBJ2-7, with D possibly TRBD1 on 5 matching bases. The V end was cut by 2 bases, the J end by 3 bases, with 23 bases between. CDR3 size: 18 residues. CDR1 KGHSH and CDR2 LQKENI come from the germline V gene.

The chain employs TRBV5-1 and TRBJ2-1; maybe TRBD2 (6 bases). V lost 1 base and J 3 bases, leaving 11 bases between the germline ends. The CDR3 covers 15 residues. Germline CDR1 is SGHRS and CDR2 is YFSETQ. CDR3 DNA sequence: TGCGCCAGCAGCTTGCCGGGGGTCCGCTACAATGAGCAGTTCTTC. Translated, it gives CASSLPGVRYNEQFF.

Remarks on this clonotype: The CDR3 does not end in the conserved phenylalanine or tryptophan, so this is likely a read error. V usage is TRBV9 and J usage is TRBJ2-5, with D unresolved. The CDR3 contains 12 residues. Germline CDR1 is SGDLS and CDR2 is YYNGEE. V lost 6 bases, J lost 3 bases, and 9 bases lay in between. The CDR3 here is CASNVQEETQYS. The CDR3 bases are TGTGCCAGCAACGTCCAGGAAGAGACCCAGTACTCC.

This chain uses TRBV2 with TRBJ2-4; D unresolved. V shed 7 bases and J shed 3 bases, with 7 bases lying between them. The CDR3 runs 12 residues. Germline V gene sequence: CDR1 SNHLY, CDR2 FYNNEI. This CDR3 is CASIQYKNIQYF. The CDR3 nucleotides are TGTGCCAGCATACAGTACAAAAACATTCAGTACTTC.

This clonotype has only one observation. This may arise from a read error, as a much more abundant clone is one base away. The chain has TRBV11-2 and TRBJ2-1; D uncertain. CDR3 size: 11 residues. V was pared by 10 bases and J by 4 bases, with 8 bases between. CDR1 and CDR2 from the germline V gene are SGHAT and FQNNGV. CDR3 region: CANEGYNEQFF. CDR3 nucleotide sequence: TGTGCCAACGAAGGATACAATGAGCAGTTCTTC.

V gene TRBV27 combines with J gene TRBJ2-6; D gene ambiguous. The CDR3 is 15 amino acids. Per germline, CDR1 MNHEY and CDR2 SMNVEV (reference sequence). V lost 8 bases and J lost 2, with 13 bases in between. The CDR3 sequence is CASGPYSAGANVLTF. The CDR3 DNA sequence: TGTGCCAGCGGTCCATACAGTGCTGGGGCCAACGTCCTGACTTTC.

V gene TRBV19 combines with J gene TRBJ2-2; D gene ambiguous. Trimming removed 3 bases at V and 6 bases at J, with 11 bases between. CDR3 size: 14 residues. Per germline, CDR1 LNHDA and CDR2 SQIVND (reference sequence). DNA of the CDR3: TGTGCCAGTAGTATCCTTGTTGGCTCCGGGGAGCTGTTTTTT. This sequence encodes CASSILVGSGELFF.

J is TRBJ2-7 and V is TRBV27; TRBD2 aligns across 11 bases. V lost 6 bases and J lost 2; bases outside the gene matches: 3. Germline lookup yields CDR1 MNHEY and CDR2 SMNVEV (reference sequence). The CDR3 has 14 residues. The CDR3 DNA reads as TGTGCCAGCAGCCTACTAGCGGGGGCCTACGAGCAGTACTTC. Translation: CASSLLAGAYEQYF.

This clonotype was recorded many times. The chain carries TRBV6-1 and TRBJ2-7; D unresolved. CDR1 and CDR2 (germline): MNHNS, SASEGT. The CDR3 totals 12 residues. V dropped 1 base and J dropped 3 bases, with 4 bases sitting between them. CDR3 residues: CASSEGNYEQYF. DNA of the CDR3: TGTGCCAGCAGTGAAGGGAACTACGAGCAGTACTTC.

This clonotype was seen ten or more times. This chain connects TRBV14 to TRBJ2-6; D unresolved. Germline V gene data show CDR1 as SGHDN and CDR2 as FVKESK. The CDR3 has 14 amino acids. Trimming stripped 2 bases from V and 0 bases from J, with 2 bases between. The CDR3 is CASSQYSGANVLTF. CDR3 bases: TGTGCCAGCAGCCAATACTCTGGGGCCAACGTCCTGACTTTC.